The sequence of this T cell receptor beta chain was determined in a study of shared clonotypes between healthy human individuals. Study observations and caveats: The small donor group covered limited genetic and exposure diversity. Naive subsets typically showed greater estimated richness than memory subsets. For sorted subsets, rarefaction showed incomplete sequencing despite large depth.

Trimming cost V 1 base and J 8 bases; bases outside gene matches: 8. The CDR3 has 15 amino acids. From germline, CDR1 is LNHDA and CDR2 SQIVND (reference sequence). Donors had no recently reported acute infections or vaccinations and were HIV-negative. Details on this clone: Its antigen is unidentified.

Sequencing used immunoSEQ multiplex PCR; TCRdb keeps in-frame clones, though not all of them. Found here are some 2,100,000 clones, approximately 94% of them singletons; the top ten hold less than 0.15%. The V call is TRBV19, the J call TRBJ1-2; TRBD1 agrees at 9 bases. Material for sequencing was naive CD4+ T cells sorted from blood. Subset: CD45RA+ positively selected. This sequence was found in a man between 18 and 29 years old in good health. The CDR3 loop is CASSIALTGGGGYTF. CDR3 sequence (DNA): TGTGCCAGTAGTATAGCCTTAACAGGGGGCGGCGGCTACACCTTC.